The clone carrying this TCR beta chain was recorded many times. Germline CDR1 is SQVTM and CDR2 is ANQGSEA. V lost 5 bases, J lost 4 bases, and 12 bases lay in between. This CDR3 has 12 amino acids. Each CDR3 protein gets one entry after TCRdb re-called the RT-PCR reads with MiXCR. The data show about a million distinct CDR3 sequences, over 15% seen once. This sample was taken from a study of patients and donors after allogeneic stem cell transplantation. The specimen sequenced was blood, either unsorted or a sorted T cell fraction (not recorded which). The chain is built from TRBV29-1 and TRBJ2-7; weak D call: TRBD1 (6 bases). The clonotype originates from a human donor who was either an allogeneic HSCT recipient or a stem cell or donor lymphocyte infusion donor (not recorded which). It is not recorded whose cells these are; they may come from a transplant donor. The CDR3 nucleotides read TGCAGCGTTCGAGGGGGAAGGTACGAGCAGTACTTC. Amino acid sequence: CSVRGGRYEQYF.